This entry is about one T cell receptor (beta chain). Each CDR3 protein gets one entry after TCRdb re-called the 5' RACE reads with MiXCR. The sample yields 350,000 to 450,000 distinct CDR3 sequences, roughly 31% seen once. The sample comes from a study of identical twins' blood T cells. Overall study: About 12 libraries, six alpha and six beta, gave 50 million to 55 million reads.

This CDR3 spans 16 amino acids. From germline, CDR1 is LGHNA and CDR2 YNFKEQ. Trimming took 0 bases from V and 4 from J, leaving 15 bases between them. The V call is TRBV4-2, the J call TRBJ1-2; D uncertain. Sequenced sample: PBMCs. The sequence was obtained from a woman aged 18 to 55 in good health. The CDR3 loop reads CASSQDLRTASYGYTF. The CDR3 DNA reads TGTGCCAGCAGCCAAGATTTAAGAACAGCTAGCTATGGCTACACCTTC.